This T cell receptor (beta chain) comes out of a study of blood T cell repertoires in COVID-19 (dated by TCRdb to the early 2020s). Background on the whole study: The collaborator samples originated in the United States, Italy and Spain and spanned the acute and convalescent phases of COVID-19. The prospective study material was composed of cDNA or gDNA derived from T cells, B-cell-depleted T cells, or PBMCs. Subjects who had been exposed to COVID-19, were actively infected with it, or had recovered from it provided the deeply sampled blood TCRbeta repertoires that made up the dataset. The repertoires were made available in a free public database intended to serve as a resource for research on the immune response to SARS-CoV-2. Samples came from the ongoing ImmuneRACE study (first 160 participants) plus 1,254 subjects from 6 global collaborators. The sample metadata nearly always contained a de-identified subject ID, COVID-19 status, age in years and sex. Where available, HLA class I and class II types were obtained from metadata supplied by the sample provider rather than from assay-based typing.

Whole blood was collected in K2EDTA tubes by collaborating institutions according to the institutions' own protocols. For TCRbeta analysis, collaborator samples were shipped as frozen whole blood, as isolated PBMCs, or as DNA extracted from either sample type. TCRbeta CDR3 regions were amplified from genomic DNA by means of the immunoSEQ Assay, a bias-controlled multiplex PCR. As for the authors' bioinformatics: Nucleated cell counts per sample were estimated from amplification of reference gene primers within the assay. Sequence reads were collapsed and filtered to measure the absolute abundance of every unique TCRbeta CDR3 rearrangement. Productive Simpson clonality was computed per sample as the square root of Simpson's diversity index over productive rearrangements. TCRdb carries this immuneACCESS record with in-frame sequences only. Its versions omit some clonotypes, under half of them owing to an unresolved V gene in the studies checked, with the rest unexplained. V and J calls and clone size are as listed in that table; D and trimming were resolved from the DNA. For this sample the table gives approximately 140,000 clones, of which 88% were detected only once. The ten most abundant clones make up 25% to 30% of the sample.

Study-level results and caveats: How much clinical and demographic metadata was included differed by source and by participant, and the metadata was provided uncurated.

To note about this clone: Its cognate antigen has yet to be identified. Per-nucleotide qualities are absent, and no much larger clonotype sits a single base away.

Including the terminal cysteine and phenylalanine, the CDR3 comprises 14 residues. Just CDR3 DNA is preserved here, 42 bases in frame from base 1. CDR1 and CDR2 were assigned from the germline V gene (reference sequence) as LNHDA and SQIVND. V drops 3 bases and J drops 3 bases, leaving 9 bases in between. The origin of this receptor is a human donor in a cohort sampled during active COVID-19. The sequencing input was peripheral blood. The V gene is TRBV19 and the J gene is TRBJ1-5, with the D gene not confidently named. The CDR3 amino acid sequence is: CASSILGDNQPQHF. The nucleotide sequence is TGTGCCAGTAGTATTCTCGGGGACAATCAGCCCCAGCATTTT.